This section outlines one T cell receptor (beta chain) sequence together with its context. Its matching antigen is unknown. TCR alpha and TCR beta cDNA libraries carrying sample barcodes and UMIs came from 5'RACE with constant-segment primers. TCRdb itself ran the 5' RACE reads through MiXCR, one entry per CDR3 protein. Altogether roughly 250,000 distinct CDR3 sequences are present, 16% being singletons, with the ten largest covering around 20%. The CDR3 is made up of 14 amino acids. Looked up from germline, CDR1 is MGHRA and CDR2 is YSYEKL. The junction had 2 bases not matched to a gene; V was cut back by 3 bases and J by 7 bases. This sample stems from a study of T-cell memory formation after mild COVID-19. Points from the study as a whole: Among clones contracting day 15 to 85, CD4/CD8 was balanced, whereas later expanders leaned CD4+. Pre-infection memory already had some responding clones, implying cross-reactive memory joined.

The sequenced sample was PBMCs or a T cell subset sorted from them (not recorded which). This receptor was obtained from a man aged 18 to 35 who had mild COVID-19 (a few samples of this study predate the infection). Cell type and time point are not known. The chain combines TRBV4-1 with TRBJ1-4; TRBD1 agrees at 10 bases. The CDR3 nucleotides are TGCGCCAGCAGCCAGACAGGGGGCGGTGAAAAACTGTTTTTT. The encoded protein is CASSQTGGGEKLFF.